These T cell receptor beta chains were read from a single sample in a study of shared clonotypes between healthy human individuals. Here immunoSEQ multiplex PCR was the method, and the copy in TCRdb shows in-frame clones only, minus some. The profile shows about 2.5 million clones, less than 95% of them singletons. The sequenced material came from naive CD4+ T cells from PBMCs. The receptor set was obtained from a man aged 18 to 29 in good health. Some clones in this sample may be carry-over from other donors' samples. Both conserved end residues are part of each CDR3. Each record gives: clone size, V gene, J gene, D gene, CDR3 protein, CDR3 DNA. The D gene is left open where the match is weak. The size of a clone is reported for some rows only, either as once, few or many, or as a class for expanded clones.

abundance: .; v_gene: TRBV30; j_gene: TRBJ2-5; d_gene: TRBD2; CDR3aa: CAWGSLGAGGETQYF; CDR3nt: TGTGCCTGGGGCTCACTGGGGGCGGGAGGGGAGACCCAGTACTTC
abundance: .; v_gene: TRBV27; j_gene: TRBJ1-2; d_gene: .; CDR3aa: CASSFRGGHREDYGYTF; CDR3nt: TGTGCCAGCAGTTTCCGGGGGGGACACCGGGAGGACTATGGCTACACCTTC
abundance: .; v_gene: TRBV5-1; j_gene: TRBJ2-7; d_gene: .; CDR3aa: CASSLVGTGEQYF; CDR3nt: TGCGCCAGCAGCTTGGTGGGCACGGGGGAGCAGTACTTC
abundance: .; v_gene: TRBV5-1; j_gene: TRBJ2-3; d_gene: TRBD2; CDR3aa: CASSAGLAPITDTQYF; CDR3nt: TGCGCCAGCAGCGCGGGACTAGCGCCCATCACAGATACGCAGTATTTT
abundance: .; v_gene: TRBV2; j_gene: TRBJ1-5; d_gene: .; CDR3aa: CASTTSGGVNQPQHF; CDR3nt: TGTGCCAGCACCACATCCGGGGGAGTAAATCAGCCCCAGCATTTT
abundance: .; v_gene: TRBV5-1; j_gene: TRBJ1-1; d_gene: .; CDR3aa: CASSLEGGDTEAFF; CDR3nt: TGCGCCAGCAGCTTGGAAGGGGGGGACACTGAAGCTTTCTTT
abundance: .; v_gene: TRBV6-1; j_gene: TRBJ1-4; d_gene: .; CDR3aa: CASIGNSPTNEKLFF; CDR3nt: TGTGCCAGCATCGGGAATTCCCCAACTAATGAAAAACTGTTTTTT
abundance: .; v_gene: TRBV27; j_gene: TRBJ2-5; d_gene: .; CDR3aa: CASSIRTRETQYF; CDR3nt: TGTGCCAGCAGTATAAGGACCAGGGAGACCCAGTACTTC
abundance: once; v_gene: TRBV27; j_gene: TRBJ1-3; d_gene: .; CDR3aa: CASSPGQSRSGNTIYF; CDR3nt: TGTGCCAGCAGCCCAGGACAGTCGCGCTCTGGAAACACCATATATTTT
abundance: .; v_gene: TRBV10-3; j_gene: TRBJ2-7; d_gene: .; CDR3aa: CAISDELYEQYF; CDR3nt: TGTGCCATCAGTGACGAACTCTACGAGCAGTACTTC
abundance: .; v_gene: TRBV2; j_gene: TRBJ2-5; d_gene: .; CDR3aa: CASAGAETQYF; CDR3nt: TGTGCCAGCGCGGGCGCCGAGACCCAGTACTTC
abundance: .; v_gene: TRBV5-1; j_gene: TRBJ2-3; d_gene: .; CDR3aa: CASSLPLGGTDTQYF; CDR3nt: TGCGCCAGCAGCTTACCCTTAGGGGGGACAGATACGCAGTATTTT
abundance: few; v_gene: TRBV28; j_gene: TRBJ1-5; d_gene: .; CDR3aa: CASSWGQTQPQHF; CDR3nt: TGTGCCAGCAGTTGGGGTCAGACTCAGCCCCAGCATTTT
abundance: .; v_gene: TRBV2; j_gene: TRBJ2-1; d_gene: .; CDR3aa: CASSADGLTYNEQFF; CDR3nt: TGTGCCAGCAGTGCGGACGGGCTGACCTACAATGAGCAGTTCTTC
abundance: once; v_gene: TRBV14; j_gene: TRBJ1-1; d_gene: .; CDR3aa: CASSQDPGRYTEAFF; CDR3nt: TGTGCCAGCAGCCAAGACCCAGGGAGGTACACTGAAGCTTTCTTT
abundance: .; v_gene: TRBV11-2; j_gene: TRBJ2-5; d_gene: .; CDR3aa: CASSLIAGALEAGQKTQYF; CDR3nt: TGTGCCAGCAGCTTAATTGCCGGGGCGCTAGAGGCAGGGCAAAAGACCCAGTACTTC
abundance: .; v_gene: TRBV29-1; j_gene: TRBJ2-3; d_gene: .; CDR3aa: CSVGTFYTDTQYF; CDR3nt: TGCAGCGTCGGGACTTTCTACACAGATACGCAGTATTTT
abundance: .; v_gene: TRBV5-1; j_gene: TRBJ2-1; d_gene: TRBD2; CDR3aa: CASSRGLIYNEQFF; CDR3nt: TGCGCCAGCAGCAGGGGACTAATCTACAATGAGCAGTTCTTC
abundance: .; v_gene: TRBV27; j_gene: TRBJ1-5; d_gene: .; CDR3aa: CASSLRGTSNQPQHF; CDR3nt: TGTGCCAGCAGTTTGCGTGGGACTAGCAATCAGCCCCAGCATTTT
abundance: .; v_gene: TRBV7-2; j_gene: TRBJ1-2; d_gene: .; CDR3aa: CASSFQRSGYTF; CDR3nt: TGTGCCAGCAGCTTCCAACGAAGCGGCTACACCTTC
abundance: .; v_gene: TRBV5-4; j_gene: TRBJ2-3; d_gene: .; CDR3aa: CASSLFQGSTSTDTQYF; CDR3nt: TGTGCCAGCAGCTTGTTTCAGGGGAGCACTAGCACAGATACGCAGTATTTT
abundance: .; v_gene: TRBV7-3; j_gene: TRBJ1-2; d_gene: .; CDR3aa: CASSLNGGYGYTF; CDR3nt: TGTGCCAGCAGCTTAAATGGCGGCTATGGCTACACCTTC
abundance: .; v_gene: TRBV7-2; j_gene: TRBJ1-1; d_gene: .; CDR3aa: CASSARWGNTEAFF; CDR3nt: TGTGCCAGCAGCGCCCGCTGGGGGAACACTGAAGCTTTCTTT
abundance: .; v_gene: TRBV28; j_gene: TRBJ2-1; d_gene: .; CDR3aa: CASNYPYNEQFF; CDR3nt: TGTGCCAGCAACTACCCCTACAATGAGCAGTTCTTC
abundance: .; v_gene: TRBV7-2; j_gene: TRBJ1-4; d_gene: TRBD1; CDR3aa: CASSRKPGQVSGEKLFF; CDR3nt: TGTGCCAGCAGCCGAAAACCCGGACAGGTCTCCGGTGAAAAACTGTTTTTT
abundance: .; v_gene: TRBV5-4; j_gene: TRBJ1-3; d_gene: .; CDR3aa: CASSSTSTRSGNTIYF; CDR3nt: TGTGCCAGCAGCTCTACATCGACCCGCTCTGGAAACACCATATATTTT
abundance: .; v_gene: TRBV19; j_gene: TRBJ2-2; d_gene: TRBD1; CDR3aa: CASSWTGSTGELFF; CDR3nt: TGTGCCAGTAGTTGGACAGGAAGCACCGGGGAGCTGTTTTTT
abundance: .; v_gene: TRBV2; j_gene: TRBJ2-7; d_gene: TRBD1; CDR3aa: CASSEWGQGIGEQYF; CDR3nt: TGTGCCAGCAGTGAATGGGGACAGGGTATAGGCGAGCAGTACTTC
abundance: .; v_gene: TRBV29-1; j_gene: TRBJ2-7; d_gene: TRBD1; CDR3aa: CSAVTDRGLLHEQYF; CDR3nt: TGCAGCGCTGTTACTGACAGGGGCCTCCTACACGAGCAGTACTTC
abundance: .; v_gene: TRBV7-9; j_gene: TRBJ2-5; d_gene: .; CDR3aa: CASSLMGSREETQYF; CDR3nt: TGTGCCAGCAGCTTAATGGGTAGCCGGGAAGAGACCCAGTACTTC
abundance: .; v_gene: TRBV19; j_gene: TRBJ2-3; d_gene: .; CDR3aa: CASSIGRGTDTQYF; CDR3nt: TGTGCCAGTAGTATTGGAAGGGGCACAGATACGCAGTATTTT
abundance: .; v_gene: TRBV19; j_gene: TRBJ2-7; d_gene: TRBD1; CDR3aa: CASSETHGTGYEQYF; CDR3nt: TGTGCCAGTAGCGAAACTCACGGGACAGGCTACGAGCAGTACTTC
abundance: .; v_gene: TRBV7-6; j_gene: TRBJ2-5; d_gene: .; CDR3aa: CASSLGARKETQYF; CDR3nt: TGTGCCAGCAGTTTAGGGGCCAGAAAAGAGACCCAGTACTTC
abundance: .; v_gene: TRBV28; j_gene: TRBJ2-7; d_gene: TRBD2; CDR3aa: CASSPLLAALNEQYF; CDR3nt: TGTGCCAGCAGCCCGCTGCTAGCGGCCCTTAACGAGCAGTACTTC
abundance: .; v_gene: TRBV28; j_gene: TRBJ2-7; d_gene: .; CDR3aa: CASRPGLTYEQYF; CDR3nt: TGTGCCAGCAGACCCGGGTTGACCTACGAGCAGTACTTC
abundance: once; v_gene: TRBV2; j_gene: TRBJ2-1; d_gene: TRBD1; CDR3aa: CASSGGTGQEDEQFF; CDR3nt: TGTGCCAGCAGCGGGGGGACAGGGCAGGAGGATGAGCAGTTCTTC
abundance: .; v_gene: TRBV5-1; j_gene: TRBJ2-7; d_gene: TRBD2; CDR3aa: CASSQSGGMGEQYF; CDR3nt: TGCGCCAGCAGCCAGTCGGGGGGAATGGGCGAGCAGTACTTC
abundance: .; v_gene: TRBV9; j_gene: TRBJ2-1; d_gene: .; CDR3aa: CASTPDRYPYNEQFF; CDR3nt: TGTGCCAGCACCCCAGACAGGTACCCCTACAATGAGCAGTTCTTC
abundance: .; v_gene: TRBV2; j_gene: TRBJ2-2; d_gene: .; CDR3aa: CATEGVGGGELFF; CDR3nt: TGTGCCACCGAGGGGGTGGGAGGCGGGGAGCTGTTTTTT
abundance: .; v_gene: TRBV27; j_gene: TRBJ2-2; d_gene: .; CDR3aa: CASSLFSANTGELFF; CDR3nt: TGTGCCAGCAGTTTATTCTCCGCGAACACCGGGGAGCTGTTTTTT